This T cell receptor beta chain was captured by sequencing in a study of metastatic and nonmetastatic thyroid tumors. Study in general: Repertoires of blood and of tissue (tumor or nodule) from malignant and benign thyroid patients were compared. Findings and limits, study-wide: For both blood and tumor, malignant thyroid tumors reportedly showed significantly higher TCR beta diversity than benign nodules did.

With respect to this clone: The antigen is undetermined. One end of the junction varies from germline; a read error may be responsible.

Prior to thyroid surgery, none of the patients had received any treatment. The authors' processing: A classifier of distant metastasis in papillary thyroid cancer was built from CDR3 differences (across clinicopathological groups). TCRdb reprocessed the PCR reads using MiXCR. The V and J calls, along with clone size, are taken from TCRdb and not from the paper's own processing. The profile shows 35,000 to 40,000 clones, more than 25% of them singletons. The sequence derives from a male donor with papillary thyroid cancer or a benign thyroid nodule (not recorded which). Some clones in this sample may be carry-over from other donors' samples. Sequenced input: blood.

CDR3 sequence: CAGSLTGNYGYTF. The CDR3 region has the DNA TGTGCCGGCAGTTTAACAGGAAACTATGGCTACACCTTC. The chain combines TRBV12-3 or TRBV12-4 with TRBJ1-2; D is possibly TRBD1 (5 bases). The CDR3 covers 13 residues.